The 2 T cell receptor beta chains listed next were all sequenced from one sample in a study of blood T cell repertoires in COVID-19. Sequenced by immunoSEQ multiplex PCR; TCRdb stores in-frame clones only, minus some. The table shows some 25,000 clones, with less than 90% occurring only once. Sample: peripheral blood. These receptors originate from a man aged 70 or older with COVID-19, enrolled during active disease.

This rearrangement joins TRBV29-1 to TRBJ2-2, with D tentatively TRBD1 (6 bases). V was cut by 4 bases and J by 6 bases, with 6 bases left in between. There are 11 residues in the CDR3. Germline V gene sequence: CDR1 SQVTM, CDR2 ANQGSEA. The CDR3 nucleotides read TGCAGCGTTGGGGGGCCCGGGGAGCTGTTTTTT. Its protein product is CSVGGPGELFF.

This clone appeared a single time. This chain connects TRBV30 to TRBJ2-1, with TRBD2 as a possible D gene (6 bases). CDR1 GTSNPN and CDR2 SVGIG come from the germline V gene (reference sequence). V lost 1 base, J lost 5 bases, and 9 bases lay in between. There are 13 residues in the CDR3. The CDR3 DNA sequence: TGTGCCTGGAGTGCGGGAGTAGACAATGAGCAGTTCTTC. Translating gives CAWSAGVDNEQFF.